Shown below are 24 T cell receptor beta chains from a single sample sequenced in a study of CD8+ T cells in alopecia areata. Extraction and reverse transcription of RNA yielded cDNA as the sequencing template. The assay was immunoSEQ multiplex PCR, and TCRdb's table has in-frame clones only and misses some. Here the sample spans approximately 130,000 clones, around 50% being singletons. The sequencing sample was made of NKG2D-low CD8+ T cells sorted from blood. Receptors were obtained from a human donor with alopecia areata.

This clone came up a few times. V usage is TRBV29-1 and J usage is TRBJ2-7; D tentatively reads TRBD1 or TRBD2 (5 bases each). The CDR3 covers 14 residues. Germline V gene lookup returns CDR1 SQVTM and CDR2 ANQGSEA. V was cut by 5 bases and J by 3 bases, with 17 bases left in between. CDR3 region: CSVMPLGRDYEQYF. CDR3 nucleotide sequence: TGCAGCGTTATGCCCCTGGGACGGGACTACGAGCAGTACTTC.

The chain links TRBV6-1 to TRBJ2-2, with D perhaps matching TRBD1 (6 bases). The CDR3 totals 15 residues. V gave up 2 bases and J gave up 3 bases, with 10 bases separating them. Germline V gene data show CDR1 as MNHNS and CDR2 as SASEGT. This CDR3 is CASSEFAGDTGELFF. The CDR3 coding sequence is TGTGCCAGCAGTGAATTTGCAGGGGACACCGGGGAGCTGTTTTTT.

This clone was found a few times. The chain employs TRBV29-1 and TRBJ2-3; 8 nucleotides match TRBD2. There are 13 residues in the CDR3. V was clipped by 3 bases and J by 5 bases; unmatched bases: 4. CDR1 and CDR2 (germline): SQVTM, ANQGSEA. The CDR3: CSVDLSGGDTQYF. The CDR3 coding sequence is TGCAGCGTTGACCTAAGCGGGGGAGATACGCAGTATTTT.

The J gene is TRBJ2-1, the V gene TRBV29-1; a possible D gene is TRBD2 (5 bases). Germline V CDR1 and CDR2: SQVTM, ANQGSEA. With 3 bases removed from V and 3 bases from J, the gap between germline ends came to 6 bases. This CDR3 is built from 12 residues. This CDR3 is CSVDRDYNEQFF. Here the CDR3 DNA reads TGCAGCGTTGACCGGGACTACAATGAGCAGTTCTTC.

The chain links TRBV29-1 to TRBJ2-2, with D perhaps matching TRBD2 (5 bases). Trimming pared 7 bases from V and 1 base from J, leaving 10 bases between. The germline CDR1 and CDR2 sequences are SQVTM and ANQGSEA. The CDR3 loop spans 13 amino acids. The chain's CDR3 is CSGVRENTGELFF. CDR3 DNA sequence: TGCAGCGGGGTTCGGGAGAACACCGGGGAGCTGTTTTTT.

V and J are TRBV27 and TRBJ2-7; D is perhaps TRBD1 or TRBD2 (6 bases each). V shed 10 bases and J shed 2 bases, with 18 bases lying between them. This CDR3 is built from 14 residues. Germline V gene data show CDR1 as MNHEY and CDR2 as SMNVEV (reference sequence). The CDR3 loop is CATANGGPTYEQYF. CDR3 in DNA: TGTGCCACGGCCAATGGGGGGCCCACCTACGAGCAGTACTTC.

The genes are TRBV4-1 and TRBJ2-4, with no clear D. The germline V gene has CDR1 MGHRA and CDR2 YSYEKL. This CDR3 region has 13 residues. V was shortened by 4 bases and J by 8 bases, with 12 bases between the two germline ends. CDR3 nucleotides: TGCGCCAGCAGCCCGGGTATTCAGGACATTCAGTACTTC. It codes for CASSPGIQDIQYF.

The table lists this clone with a few counts. The genes are TRBV29-1 and TRBJ1-2; tentative D call: TRBD1 (5 bases). Trimming stripped 7 bases from V and 4 bases from J, with 10 bases between. The germline gives CDR1 SQVTM, CDR2 ANQGSEA. This CDR3 is built from 11 residues. CDR3 nucleotides: TGCAGCGAAGGGACCTTCTATGGCTACACCTTC. Protein product: CSEGTFYGYTF.

The chain links TRBV27 to TRBJ1-2, with a tentative D call TRBD1 (5 bases). Trimming stripped 2 bases from V and 5 bases from J, with 12 bases between. The CDR3 is 14 amino acids. From germline, CDR1 is MNHEY and CDR2 SMNVEV (reference sequence). The CDR3 nucleotides are TGTGCCAGCAGTTTAAGGGGTGCGGTTTATGGCTACACCTTC. Protein: CASSLRGAVYGYTF.

The V call is TRBV29-1, the J call TRBJ2-3; D may be TRBD1 (6 bases). The length of the CDR3 is 12 residues. Germline V CDR1 and CDR2: SQVTM, ANQGSEA. With 7 bases removed from V and 4 bases from J, the gap between germline ends came to 12 bases. CDR3 nucleotide sequence: TGCAGCGCAACTGAGGGGGCAGATACGCAGTATTTT. This sequence encodes CSATEGADTQYF.

The rearrangement joins TRBV27 to TRBJ1-2, with TRBD1 identical over 10 bases. Germline trimming cut 0 bases from V and 6 bases from J; bases unmatched to any gene: 7. CDR1 is MNHEY, CDR2 SMNVEV, per germline (reference sequence). The CDR3 consists of 16 residues. CDR3 sequence: CASSLSSGGTGDGYTF. CDR3 nucleotides: TGTGCCAGCAGTTTATCTAGCGGGGGGACAGGGGATGGCTACACCTTC.

The chain joins TRBV14 to TRBJ1-2; TRBD1 might be the D (6 bases). The CDR3 consists of 18 residues. Germline V lookup: CDR1 SGHDN, CDR2 FVKESK. V lost 1 base, J lost 0 bases, and 18 bases lay in between. The chain's CDR3 is CASSQATGPRNPNYGYTF. CDR3 DNA: TGTGCCAGCAGCCAAGCGACAGGCCCACGGAACCCTAACTATGGCTACACCTTC.

CDR3: CASSEGEFF. The CDR3 nucleotides read TGTGCCAGCAGTGAAGGGGAGTTCTTC. This chain uses TRBV2 with TRBJ2-1, with D unclear. Germline V CDR1 and CDR2: SNHLY, FYNNEI. V was shortened by 1 base and J by 14 bases, with 3 bases between the two germline ends. CDR3 length: 9 residues.

This clone has only a few counts. The chain combines TRBV15 with TRBJ2-3; TRBD2 matches at 13 bases. The CDR3 is 16 amino acids. Germline V CDR1 and CDR2: LNHNV, YYDKDF (reference sequence). Trimming removed 6 bases from V and 8 bases from J; junction bases left unmatched: 11. CDR3 in amino acids: CATRWTATSGGRTQYF. The CDR3 DNA follows: TGTGCCACCAGGTGGACAGCGACTAGCGGGGGGCGTACGCAGTATTTT.

The chain is built from TRBV5-6 and TRBJ2-7, with 8 bases matching TRBD1. Trimming cost V 2 bases and J 3 bases; bases outside gene matches: 7. The CDR3 totals 15 residues. The germline V gene has CDR1 SGHDT and CDR2 YYEEEE. CDR3: CASSFTGGEIYEQYF. CDR3 bases: TGTGCCAGCAGCTTCACAGGGGGAGAGATCTACGAGCAGTACTTC. Using reference TRBV5-6 and TRBJ2-7 for the parts outside the CDR3, the full variable domain is DAGVTQSPTHLIKTRGQQVTLRCSPKSGHDTVSWYQQALGQGPQFIFQYYEEEERQRGNFPDRFSGHQFPNYSSELNVNALLLGDSALYLCASSFTGGEIYEQYFGPGTRLTVT.

This clone has more than one count but fewer than ten. The chain joins TRBV19 to TRBJ1-5; unclear D gene. Germline assignment: CDR1 LNHDA and CDR2 SQIVND (reference sequence). V gave up 1 base and J gave up 7 bases, with 8 bases separating them. CDR3 length equals 13 residues. Written as DNA, the CDR3 is TGTGCCAGTAGTATAGGGGCAGGCCAGCCCCAGCATTTT. Translating it yields CASSIGAGQPQHF.

The chain combines TRBV5-6 with TRBJ2-4; D possibly corresponds to TRBD1 (6 bases). The CDR3 is 16 residues long. V was cut by 3 bases and J by 0 bases, with 13 bases left in between. Germline CDR1 SGHDT, CDR2 YYEEEE. CDR3: CASSSGPGVAKNIQYF. The DNA of the CDR3 is TGTGCCAGCAGCTCTGGCCCAGGGGTAGCCAAAAACATTCAGTACTTC.

This clone appeared a few times. V usage is TRBV29-1 and J usage is TRBJ2-7, with D tentatively TRBD1 or TRBD2 (7 bases each). The germline CDR1 and CDR2 sequences are SQVTM and ANQGSEA. Trimming left V 6 bases short and J 2 bases short, with 14 bases between. CDR3 length: 13 amino acids. The CDR3 here is CSVTAGQTYEQYF. CDR3 bases: TGCAGCGTAACAGCGGGACAGACCTACGAGCAGTACTTC.

This clone was detected only a few times. The V and J genes are TRBV27 and TRBJ2-7; TRBD1 agrees at 7 bases. Trimming at V came to 6 bases and at J to 2 bases, leaving 4 bases not matched to a gene. There are 13 residues in the CDR3. CDR1 and CDR2 (germline): MNHEY, SMNVEV (reference sequence). As DNA, the CDR3 is TGTGCCAGCAGCAGGACAGGTGCCTACGAGCAGTACTTC. Amino acids: CASSRTGAYEQYF.

This chain joins TRBV30 and TRBJ2-7; a weak D match, TRBD2 (6 bases). The CDR3 has 14 residues. Deletions cut 0 bases from V and 6 bases from J, with 15 bases between. Per the germline V gene, CDR1 is GTSNPN and CDR2 is SVGIG (reference sequence). The chain's CDR3 is CAWSVPRSGSEQYF. The DNA for the CDR3 is TGTGCCTGGAGTGTCCCTAGGTCCGGGAGCGAGCAGTACTTC. The full variable domain, completed using reference TRBV30 and TRBJ2-7, is SQTIHQWPATLVQPVGSPLSLECTVEGTSNPNLYWYRQAAGRGLQLLFYSVGIGQISSEVPQNLSASRPQDRQFILSSKKLLLSDSGFYLCAWSVPRSGSEQYFGPGTRLTVT.

As for this clone: The same CDR3 arises from other DNA sequences in this sample as well. The chain employs TRBV5-6 and TRBJ2-3; D is undetermined. CDR1 and CDR2 (germline): SGHDT, YYEEEE. Trimming pared 0 bases from V and 4 bases from J, leaving 3 bases between. There are 12 residues in the CDR3. The CDR3 is CASSLGSDTQYF. The DNA of the CDR3 is TGTGCCAGCAGCTTGGGCTCAGATACGCAGTATTTT. The variable domain in full, with the rest retrieved from reference TRBV5-6 and TRBJ2-3, is DAGVTQSPTHLIKTRGQQVTLRCSPKSGHDTVSWYQQALGQGPQFIFQYYEEEERQRGNFPDRFSGHQFPNYSSELNVNALLLGDSALYLCASSLGSDTQYFGPGTRLTVL.

The chain links TRBV28 to TRBJ2-1; D is unresolved. Germline V gives CDR1 MDHEN, CDR2 SYDVKM. Trimming took off 3 bases at V and 5 bases at J, with 8 bases between the two ends. The CDR3 spans 13 residues. In DNA form, the CDR3 reads TGTGCCAGCAGTTTGGAGAGAGACAATGAGCAGTTCTTC. Protein sequence: CASSLERDNEQFF.

Points on this clone: Being one base from a much bigger clone, this may be a read error. Other DNA sequences in this specimen translate into the identical CDR3. The CDR3 DNA reads TGTGCCAGCAGTGAGGGGGACACCGGGGAGCTGTTTTTT. It translates to CASSEGDTGELFF. The V call is TRBV6-1, the J call TRBJ2-2; D is tentatively TRBD1 or TRBD2 (5 bases each). Germline CDR1 is MNHNS and CDR2 is SASEGT. This CDR3 region has 13 residues. V gave up 3 bases and J gave up 3 bases, with 5 bases separating them.

A few counts support this clone. V gene TRBV7-9 combines with J gene TRBJ2-1; D could derive from TRBD1 or TRBD2 (6 bases each). Trimming took 5 bases from V and 12 from J, leaving 20 bases between them. This CDR3 is 14 amino acids long. Germline CDR1 SEHNR, CDR2 FQNEAQ (reference sequence). The CDR3 region is CASSSRDKLGGQFF. CDR3 coding DNA: TGTGCCAGCAGCAGCCGGGACAAACTCGGGGGGCAGTTCTTC.